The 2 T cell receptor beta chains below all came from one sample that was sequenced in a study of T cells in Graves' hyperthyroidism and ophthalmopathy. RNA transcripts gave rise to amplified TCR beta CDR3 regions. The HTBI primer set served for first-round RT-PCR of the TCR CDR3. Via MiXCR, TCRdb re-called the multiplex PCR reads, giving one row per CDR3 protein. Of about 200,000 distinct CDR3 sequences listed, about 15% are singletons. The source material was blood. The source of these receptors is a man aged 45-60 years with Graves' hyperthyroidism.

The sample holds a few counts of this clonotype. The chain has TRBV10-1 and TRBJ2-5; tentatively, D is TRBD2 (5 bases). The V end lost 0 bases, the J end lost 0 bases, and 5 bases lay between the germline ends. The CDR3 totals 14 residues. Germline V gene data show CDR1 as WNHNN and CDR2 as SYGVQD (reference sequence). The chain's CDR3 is CASSESGDQETQYF. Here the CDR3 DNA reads TGCGCCAGCAGTGAGTCGGGAGACCAAGAGACCCAGTACTTC.

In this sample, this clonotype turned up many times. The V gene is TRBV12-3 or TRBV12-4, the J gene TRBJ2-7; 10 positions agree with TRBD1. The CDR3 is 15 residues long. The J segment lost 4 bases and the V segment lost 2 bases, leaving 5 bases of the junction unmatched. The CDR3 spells CASSLRRTGGYEQYF. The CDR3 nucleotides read TGTGCCAGCAGTTTAAGGCGGACAGGGGGGTACGAGCAGTACTTC.